The 20 T cell receptor beta chains presented below share a single source sample, sequenced in a study of blood T cells in healthy people across ages. Combining a sample-barcoded 5' primer with a J-beta primer mix, a second PCR ran for roughly 7 to 11 cycles. TCRdb used MiXCR to reprocess the 5' RACE reads, holding one entry per CDR3 protein. Of over a million distinct CDR3 sequences listed, 59% were seen once; the top ten hold more than 6%. The sequenced sample was blood. The receptors here all came from a man younger than 30 in good health.

The V gene is TRBV6-2 or TRBV6-3, the J gene TRBJ2-1, with D tentatively TRBD2 (5 bases). The CDR3 spans 15 residues. Deletions cut 5 bases from V and 8 bases from J, with 19 bases between. Germline lookup yields CDR1 MNHEY and CDR2 SVGEGT. CDR3 sequence (DNA): TGTGCCAGCAGTCGGGGTCGGCCTCTTTTTTATGAGCAGTTCTTC. Translation: CASSRGRPLFYEQFF.

The rearrangement uses TRBV9 and TRBJ2-5; D is unclear. V dropped 3 bases and J dropped 0 bases, with 3 bases sitting between them. The length of the CDR3 is 12 residues. Germline lookup yields CDR1 SGDLS and CDR2 YYNGEE. CDR3 sequence: CASSANQETQYF. CDR3 DNA sequence: TGTGCCAGCAGCGCAAACCAAGAGACCCAGTACTTC.

The rearrangement links TRBV13 to TRBJ2-5, with TRBD2 as a possible D gene (5 bases). This CDR3 has 15 amino acids. CDR1 is PRHDT and CDR2 is FYEKMQ in the germline V gene (reference sequence). V was clipped by 5 bases and J by 1 base, with 14 bases between them. The CDR3 region is CASSQFWESQETQYF. CDR3 DNA sequence: TGTGCCAGCAGCCAATTCTGGGAGTCCCAAGAGACCCAGTACTTC.

Worth noting for this clonotype: One junction end disagrees with the germline gene, perhaps due to a read error. This chain connects TRBV20-1 to TRBJ2-3; 11 bases map to TRBD2. Germline V gene sequence: CDR1 DFQATT, CDR2 SNEGSKA (reference sequence). CDR3 length: 15 residues. The CDR3 loop is CSAREGLAVTDTRYF. The CDR3 DNA sequence: TGCAGTGCTAGAGAGGGACTAGCGGTCACAGATACGCGGTATTTT.

This chain joins TRBV7-2 and TRBJ2-5, with 12 bases aligning to TRBD2. The germline gives CDR1 SGHTA, CDR2 FQGNSA. The CDR3 is 15 amino acids. V dropped 5 bases and J dropped 4; count of bases not matched to a gene: 5. CDR3 loop: CASSATTSGGETQYF. CDR3 nucleotide sequence: TGTGCCAGCAGCGCCACGACTAGCGGGGGAGAGACCCAGTACTTC.

This sequence joins TRBV7-9 and TRBJ2-7; the D is unclear. Trimming pared 5 bases from V and 1 base from J, leaving 12 bases between. Germline V CDR1 and CDR2: SEHNR, FQNEAQ (reference sequence). This CDR3 has 14 residues. This chain's CDR3 is CASSISTQSYEQYF. DNA of the CDR3: TGTGCCAGCAGCATCTCTACACAGTCCTACGAGCAGTACTTC.

This chain uses TRBV10-3 with TRBJ2-7; the D gene is possibly TRBD2 (5 bases). The V gene's germline CDR1 is ENHRY and CDR2 SYGVKD. V was cut by 4 bases and J by 5 bases, with 9 bases left in between. The CDR3 totals 12 residues. The chain's CDR3 is CAISGHGDEQYF. The CDR3 region has the DNA TGTGCCATCAGTGGTCACGGGGACGAGCAGTACTTC.

This clonotype was picked up a small number of times. The V and J genes are TRBV29-1 and TRBJ2-1; 13 nucleotides agree with TRBD2. The length of the CDR3 is 14 residues. Germline lookup yields CDR1 SQVTM and CDR2 ANQGSEA. The CDR3 nucleotides are TGCGGTGCTTCTGGGACTAGCGGGATTTTTGAGCAGTTCTTC. Its protein is CGASGTSGIFEQFF.

This clonotype showed up just a few times. The chain combines TRBV5-1 with TRBJ2-1; D might be TRBD1 or TRBD2, each matching 5 bases. The CDR3 runs 14 residues. The V and J ends lost 1 base and 3 bases respectively, with 8 bases between them. Germline CDR1 and CDR2: SGHRS and YFSETQ. The CDR3 bases are TGCGCCAGCAGCTTGTTGGGGGTCTACAATGAGCAGTTCTTC. Amino acid sequence: CASSLLGVYNEQFF.

This chain links TRBV27 with TRBJ2-6; D may match TRBD1 or TRBD2 (5 bases each). Trimming stripped 6 bases from V and 7 bases from J, with 25 bases between. The V gene's germline CDR1 is MNHEY and CDR2 SMNVEV (reference sequence). This CDR3 region has 18 residues. The CDR3 bases are TGTGCCAGCAGCCCGTCGTGGCTCGGGACGCTTGTTGCCAACGTCCTGACTTTC. Translating gives CASSPSWLGTLVANVLTF.

V gene TRBV30 combines with J gene TRBJ2-5, with TRBD2 matching over 13 bases. The J call could be wrong; TRBJ2-7 is a better fit for the DNA end. There are 14 residues in the CDR3. Per germline, CDR1 GTSNPN and CDR2 SVGIG (reference sequence). The CDR3 DNA follows: TGTGCCTGGGGTACGAGACTAGCGGGGGGCGAGCAGTACTTC. This encodes CAWGTRLAGGEQYF.

This chain uses TRBV28 with TRBJ2-3, with 7 bases fitting TRBD1. This CDR3 is 14 amino acids long. Germline values: CDR1 MDHEN, CDR2 SYDVKM. Trimming cost V 2 bases and J 4 bases; bases outside gene matches: 3. CDR3 sequence: CASSLRGPPDTQYF. The CDR3 bases are TGTGCCAGCAGTTTAAGGGGGCCCCCAGATACGCAGTATTTT.

The chain carries TRBV25-1 and TRBJ2-7; possible D gene TRBD2, 5 bases. The closer fit of TRBJ2-5 to the DNA end suggests the J call may be wrong. The CDR3 is 13 residues long. Germline values: CDR1 MGHDK, CDR2 SYGVNS. The CDR3 reads CASSDGRGETQYF. CDR3 in DNA: TGTGCCAGCAGTGATGGCCGGGGAGAGACCCAGTACTTC.

The CDR3 sequence: CATSRGGSGGRVHEQYF. The DNA of the CDR3 is TGTGCCACCAGCAGAGGAGGTTCGGGAGGCCGAGTCCACGAGCAGTACTTC. The V gene is TRBV15, the J gene TRBJ2-4; the match to TRBD2 covers 7 bases. The closer fit of TRBJ2-7 to the DNA end suggests the J call may be wrong. CDR1 is LNHNV, CDR2 YYDKDF, per germline (reference sequence). This CDR3 is 17 amino acids long.

This clonotype occurred a few times. The rearrangement joins TRBV29-1 to TRBJ1-1; D perhaps matches TRBD1 (5 bases). V was shortened by 7 bases and J by 4 bases, with 16 bases between the two germline ends. The CDR3 is 13 residues long. The germline V gene has CDR1 SQVTM and CDR2 ANQGSEA. CDR3 in amino acids: CSALAGGSTEAFF. The CDR3 DNA reads as TGCAGCGCCTTAGCGGGGGGTAGCACTGAAGCTTTCTTT.

The CDR3 DNA is TGTGCCAGCAGATATTTAGTAGCGGGAGACTACGAGCAGTACTTC. Translated: CASRYLVAGDYEQYF. The chain carries TRBV2 and TRBJ2-7, with TRBD2 identical over 9 bases. Germline loops: CDR1 SNHLY, CDR2 FYNNEI. The CDR3 consists of 15 residues. Trimming cost V 6 bases and J 3 bases; bases outside gene matches: 9.

The chain links TRBV20-1 to TRBJ2-3; 8 bases align to TRBD2. V dropped 3 bases and J dropped 1; count of bases not matched to a gene: 9. In germline, CDR1 is DFQATT, CDR2 SNEGSKA (reference sequence). This CDR3 is 16 amino acids long. This CDR3 is CSARRGDLYGTDTQYF. CDR3 coding DNA: TGCAGTGCTAGGCGGGGGGATCTATACGGCACAGATACGCAGTATTTT.

This sequence joins TRBV20-1 and TRBJ2-7; TRBD2 might be the D (6 bases). The CDR3 totals 15 residues. Per germline, CDR1 DFQATT and CDR2 SNEGSKA (reference sequence). The V gene lost 6 bases and the J gene lost 3 bases, with 21 bases spanning the gap. The CDR3 sequence is CSAPPNAGRFYEQYF. CDR3 bases: TGCAGTGCCCCTCCCAATGCGGGGAGGTTCTACGAGCAGTACTTC.

This clonotype has just a few counts. The chain is built from TRBV10-3 and TRBJ1-2, with D unclear. The germline CDR1 and CDR2 sequences are ENHRY and SYGVKD. The CDR3 consists of 15 residues. Trimming pared 6 bases from V and 8 bases from J, leaving 22 bases between. CDR3 protein: CAIRKGGKAGCGYTF. In DNA, the CDR3 is TGTGCCATCAGAAAAGGAGGGAAAGCGGGTTGCGGCTACACCTTC.

This chain uses TRBV30 with TRBJ1-4; 8 bases are shared with TRBD1. CDR3 size: 13 residues. V trimming: 5 bases; J trimming: 4 bases; junction bases outside the gene matches: 3. Germline-derived CDR1 and CDR2 are GTSNPN and SVGIG (reference sequence). CDR3 amino acids: CAWSQGVNEKLFF. Written as DNA, the CDR3 is TGTGCCTGGTCACAGGGGGTTAATGAAAAACTGTTTTTT.